These 27 T cell receptor beta chains were all obtained from the same sample, sequenced in a study of early T cells in non-severe SARS-CoV-2 infection. Each CDR3 protein gets one entry after TCRdb re-called the 5' RACE reads with MiXCR. This sample carries roughly 80,000 distinct CDR3 sequences, 5% to 7% of them seen once, and the ten largest clones take roughly 8%. The sequencing sample was made of whole blood. The receptor source for this set is an adult who was a healthcare worker with PCR-confirmed SARS-CoV-2 infection or an uninfected control (not recorded which).

The gene calls are TRBV10-3 and TRBJ2-7; weak D call: TRBD2 (5 bases). CDR1 and CDR2 (germline): ENHRY, SYGVKD. The germline V and J ends were trimmed by 6 bases and 6 bases, with 15 bases remaining between them. CDR3 size: 13 residues. This CDR3 reads CAISEMRGFEQYF. The CDR3 bases are TGTGCCATCAGCGAAATGAGAGGGTTCGAGCAGTACTTC.

This clonotype was counted at least ten times. V gene TRBV11-2 combines with J gene TRBJ1-4; 9 bases map to TRBD1. J was trimmed by 5 bases and V by 7 bases; bases with no gene match: 8. Germline V gene data show CDR1 as SGHAT and CDR2 as FQNNGV. CDR3 length: 15 residues. CDR3 sequence: CASNRNRGRNEKLFF. The CDR3 DNA reads TGTGCCAGCAACCGGAACAGGGGGCGGAATGAAAAACTGTTTTTT.

The chain recombines TRBV4-3 with TRBJ2-7; D is perhaps TRBD1 (6 bases). The CDR3 covers 13 residues. From germline, CDR1 is LGHNA and CDR2 YSLEER. Trimming took 0 bases from V and 3 from J, leaving 6 bases between them. The CDR3 region is CASSQDRGYEQYF. DNA for the CDR3: TGCGCCAGCAGCCAAGACAGGGGCTACGAGCAGTACTTC.

The sample holds many counts of this clonotype. The chain joins TRBV27 to TRBJ1-6; D call uncertain. Trimming removed 2 bases from V and 0 bases from J, with 8 bases in between. Germline V lookup: CDR1 MNHEY, CDR2 SMNVEV (reference sequence). This CDR3 comprises 16 residues. The chain's CDR3 is CASSLVSTSYNSPLHF. The CDR3, as DNA: TGTGCCAGCAGTTTAGTCTCGACCTCCTATAATTCACCCCTCCACTTT.

The rearrangement joins TRBV10-2 to TRBJ2-1, with TRBD2 matching 9 bases. The length of the CDR3 is 15 residues. The germline CDR1 and CDR2 sequences are WSHSY and SAAADI. Trimming took 6 bases from V and 5 from J; bases not matched to a gene: 8. The CDR3 sequence is CASRIAGGTNNEQFF. CDR3 bases: TGCGCCAGCAGGATCGCGGGGGGGACGAACAATGAGCAGTTCTTC.

In nucleotides, the CDR3 is TGTGCCAGCAGCGGAAAATCCTCTGGGGCCAACGTCCTGACTTTC. Its translation: CASSGKSSGANVLTF. The chain is built from TRBV7-8 and TRBJ2-6; no definite D call. Trimming took 5 bases from V and 0 from J, leaving 8 bases between them. Germline assignment: CDR1 SGHVS and CDR2 FQNEAQ. CDR3 length: 15 residues.

The rearrangement links TRBV7-2 to TRBJ2-2, with TRBD1 as a possible D gene (6 bases). Germline V CDR1 and CDR2: SGHTA, FQGNSA. Trimming stripped 10 bases from V and 5 bases from J, with 23 bases between. The CDR3 has 16 residues. CDR3 loop: CATPGARGQRTGELFF. The CDR3 DNA follows: TGTGCCACCCCCGGGGCCAGGGGTCAAAGAACCGGGGAGCTGTTTTTT.

The chain links TRBV20-1 to TRBJ1-1; D is possibly TRBD1 (5 bases). CDR1 is DFQATT and CDR2 is SNEGSKA in the germline V gene (reference sequence). V lost 0 bases and J 4 bases, leaving 12 bases between the germline ends. The CDR3 has 14 amino acids. The CDR3 nucleotides are TGCAGTGCTAGAGAGGGGGACTCTTTCACTGAAGCTTTCTTT. Translated, it gives CSAREGDSFTEAFF.

This clonotype was picked up many times. The genes are TRBV12-3 or TRBV12-4 and TRBJ2-1; 12 positions agree with TRBD2. The CDR3 contains 20 residues. After removal of 4 bases from V and 6 bases from J, the junction contained 19 bases not matched to a gene. The CDR3 DNA reads TGTGCCAGCAGTTCCATTCTAGCGGGAGGGCCGTGGCTCCTGTCCAATGAGCAGTTCTTC. Encoded protein: CASSSILAGGPWLLSNEQFF.

This clonotype was seen many times. The CDR3 spells CATSRPLGTGGKETQYF. CDR3 DNA sequence: TGTGCCACCAGCAGACCTCTCGGGACAGGGGGGAAAGAGACCCAGTACTTC. The rearrangement uses TRBV15 and TRBJ2-5, with 11 bases that match TRBD1. Per the germline V gene, CDR1 is LNHNV and CDR2 is YYDKDF (reference sequence). Trimming cost V 2 bases and J 3 bases; bases outside gene matches: 8. The CDR3 consists of 17 residues.

This clonotype showed up many times. V gene TRBV20-1 combines with J gene TRBJ2-3; weak D call: TRBD2 (6 bases). Between the trimmed V and J ends, which lost 6 bases and 5 bases, there was a span of 15 bases. Germline V lookup: CDR1 DFQATT, CDR2 SNEGSKA (reference sequence). CDR3 size: 13 residues. The CDR3 DNA sequence: TGCAGTGCGGTCGGGGGAGCGTTAGATACGCAGTATTTT. This encodes CSAVGGALDTQYF.

This clonotype was seen at least ten times. J is TRBJ2-3 and V is TRBV27, with a possible D match to TRBD1 (6 bases). CDR3 length equals 14 residues. Germline lookup yields CDR1 MNHEY and CDR2 SMNVEV (reference sequence). V dropped 6 bases and J dropped 9 bases, with 19 bases sitting between them. Here the CDR3 DNA reads TGTGCCAGCAGGAACATTAGGACAGCTCCAACGCAGTATTTT. This encodes CASRNIRTAPTQYF.

There are many counts of this clonotype. The CDR3, as DNA: TGTGCCAGCAGTTCCATCAGTACGTCCCACGAGCAGTACTTC. Protein product: CASSSISTSHEQYF. The V and J genes are TRBV28 and TRBJ2-7; D gene unclear. The V end lost 4 bases, the J end lost 5 bases, and 15 bases lay between the germline ends. The CDR3 totals 14 residues. The V gene's germline CDR1 is MDHEN and CDR2 SYDVKM.

This clonotype was seen only a few times. The V gene is TRBV6-2 or TRBV6-3, the J gene TRBJ1-1; TRBD1 matches 7 bases. Germline V gives CDR1 MNHEY, CDR2 SVGEGT. CDR3 length: 17 residues. V shed 5 bases, J shed 1 base, and the junction held 13 bases outside the gene matches. CDR3 bases: TGTGCCAGCAGTGGATTTACGTACAGGGGAACGAACACTGAAGCTTTCTTT. Translated, it gives CASSGFTYRGTNTEAFF.

This clonotype was seen at least ten times. The CDR3 spells CASSPDGDTGELFF. The CDR3 DNA sequence: TGTGCCAGCTCACCAGACGGGGACACCGGGGAGCTGTTTTTT. The chain links TRBV18 to TRBJ2-2; TRBD2 might be the D (5 bases). From germline, CDR1 is KGHSH and CDR2 LQKENI. Trimming removed 2 bases from V and 3 bases from J, with 7 bases in between. The CDR3 is 14 residues long. Full variable domain (rest looked up from reference TRBV18 and TRBJ2-2): NAGVMQNPRHLVRRRGQEARLRCSPMKGHSHVYWYRQLPEEGLKFMVYLQKENIIDESGMPKERFSAEFPKEGPSILRIQQVVRGDSAAYFCASSPDGDTGELFFGEGSRLTVL.

V is TRBV4-3 and J is TRBJ2-1; D possibly corresponds to TRBD2 (6 bases). The V end was cut by 3 bases, the J end by 3 bases, with 9 bases between. In germline, CDR1 is LGHNA, CDR2 YSLEER. The CDR3 has 14 amino acids. The DNA for the CDR3 is TGCGCCAGCAGCCAGTCCGGGGGCTACAATGAGCAGTTCTTC. It specifies CASSQSGGYNEQFF.

This chain joins TRBV5-1 and TRBJ1-5; D possibly corresponds to TRBD1 (5 bases). V lost 4 bases and J 5 bases, leaving 13 bases between the germline ends. Germline V gene sequence: CDR1 SGHRS, CDR2 YFSETQ. CDR3 size: 14 residues. The CDR3 reads CASSPGPTDQPQHF. In DNA, the CDR3 is TGCGCCAGCAGCCCGGGACCTACAGATCAGCCCCAGCATTTT. The full variable domain, its missing parts supplied by reference TRBV5-1 and TRBJ1-5, is KAGVTQTPRYLIKTRGQQVTLSCSPISGHRSVSWYQQTPGQGLQFLFEYFSETQRNKGNFPGRFSGRQFSNSRSEMNVSTLELGDSALYLCASSPGPTDQPQHFGDGTRLSIL.

This clonotype has at least ten counts. This chain joins TRBV30 and TRBJ1-2; 8 bases match TRBD1. This CDR3 contains 15 residues. The germline gives CDR1 GTSNPN, CDR2 SVGIG (reference sequence). Trimming at V came to 1 base and at J to 4 bases, leaving 8 bases not matched to a gene. As DNA, the CDR3 is TGTGCCTGGAGTGAAGACCAGGGGGCGGTCTATGGCTACACCTTC. It yields the protein CAWSEDQGAVYGYTF.

There are a few counts of this clonotype. This rearrangement joins TRBV7-8 to TRBJ2-6; D may be TRBD2 (5 bases). With 7 bases removed from V and 2 bases from J, the gap between germline ends came to 6 bases. The CDR3 loop spans 13 amino acids. Germline V gene lookup returns CDR1 SGHVS and CDR2 FQNEAQ. CDR3 in DNA: TGTGCCAGCACCGGGGCTGGGGCCAACGTCCTGACTTTC. Its translation: CASTGAGANVLTF.

This clonotype appeared many times. This chain links TRBV28 with TRBJ1-6, with a weak D call TRBD1 (5 bases). CDR1 and CDR2 from the germline V gene are MDHEN and SYDVKM. The CDR3 extends over 13 amino acids. The CDR3 loop reads CAGRGPYNSPLHF. CDR3 bases: TGTGCTGGGCGGGGACCCTATAATTCACCCCTCCACTTT. Variable domain in full (rest from reference TRBV28 and TRBJ1-6): DVKVTQSSRYLVKRTGEKVFLECVQDMDHENMFWYRQDPGLGLRLIYFSYDVKMKEKGDIPEGYSVSREKKERFSLILESASTNQTSMYLCAGRGPYNSPLHFGNGTRLTVT.

The genes are TRBV6-2 or TRBV6-3 and TRBJ1-2, with 7 bases lining up with TRBD1. Losses at the gene ends were 2 bases for V and 6 bases for J; bases not matched to a gene: 18. The CDR3 length is 18 residues. Germline loops: CDR1 MNHEY, CDR2 SVGEGT. CDR3 residues: CASSYGDRSPGLSDGYTF. The CDR3 nucleotides are TGTGCCAGCAGTTACGGGGACAGATCCCCCGGTTTGAGCGATGGCTACACCTTC.

This clonotype was detected a few times. The genes are TRBV28 and TRBJ2-7, with D possibly TRBD1 on 6 matching bases. The V end was cut by 2 bases, the J end by 2 bases, with 10 bases between. Per the germline V gene, CDR1 is MDHEN and CDR2 is SYDVKM. This CDR3 region has 14 residues. The CDR3: CASSLQGHPYEQYF. The CDR3 DNA reads as TGTGCCAGCAGTTTACAGGGACATCCCTACGAGCAGTACTTC.

This clonotype was seen a few times. The chain carries TRBV24-1 and TRBJ2-1; tentatively, D is TRBD1 or TRBD2 (5 bases each). Germline V lookup: CDR1 KGHDR, CDR2 SFDVKD. This CDR3 is built from 16 residues. Between the trimmed V and J ends, which lost 4 bases and 5 bases, there was a span of 17 bases. CDR3 sequence: CATSDPTRGPNNEQFF. The CDR3 nucleotides read TGTGCCACCAGTGACCCGACTCGGGGCCCTAACAATGAGCAGTTCTTC.

In this sample, this clonotype turned up many times. V usage is TRBV15 and J usage is TRBJ2-7; no firm D call. CDR1 is LNHNV and CDR2 is YYDKDF in the germline V gene (reference sequence). The CDR3 is 15 amino acids. Trimming took off 1 base at V and 2 bases at J, with 12 bases between the two ends. The CDR3 region is CATSRGGSPAYEQYF. CDR3 DNA sequence: TGTGCCACCAGCAGAGGAGGAAGTCCAGCCTACGAGCAGTACTTC.

This clonotype came up many times. The V call is TRBV7-2, the J call TRBJ2-7; 7 bases line up with TRBD1. CDR1 SGHTA and CDR2 FQGNSA come from the germline V gene. After removal of 1 base from V and 2 bases from J, the junction contained 5 bases not matched to a gene. CDR3 length equals 15 residues. This CDR3 reads CASSLGPGQTYEQYF. The CDR3 DNA reads as TGTGCCAGCAGCTTAGGCCCGGGACAGACCTACGAGCAGTACTTC.

This chain connects TRBV11-2 to TRBJ2-1, with D maybe TRBD2 (5 bases). Trimming pared 1 base from V and 7 bases from J, leaving 17 bases between. CDR3 size: 16 residues. CDR1 and CDR2 (germline): SGHAT, FQNNGV. The CDR3 DNA reads as TGTGCCAGCAGCTTAGGCCCAACTAGGGTCGGGAATGAGCAGTTCTTC. Translating gives CASSLGPTRVGNEQFF.

This clonotype appeared many times. V gene TRBV11-2 combines with J gene TRBJ2-2; perhaps TRBD2 as D (6 bases). The CDR3 consists of 16 residues. Looked up from germline, CDR1 is SGHAT and CDR2 is FQNNGV. V shed 5 bases and J shed 3 bases, with 16 bases lying between them. The CDR3 spells CASSPSVVMDTGELFF. The CDR3, as DNA: TGTGCCAGCAGCCCTAGCGTTGTCATGGACACCGGGGAGCTGTTTTTT. The full variable domain, its missing parts supplied by reference TRBV11-2 and TRBJ2-2, is EAGVAQSPRYKIIEKRQSVAFWCNPISGHATLYWYQQILGQGPKLLIQFQNNGVVDDSQLPKDRFSAERLKGVDSTLKIQPAKLEDSAVYLCASSPSVVMDTGELFFGEGSRLTVL.